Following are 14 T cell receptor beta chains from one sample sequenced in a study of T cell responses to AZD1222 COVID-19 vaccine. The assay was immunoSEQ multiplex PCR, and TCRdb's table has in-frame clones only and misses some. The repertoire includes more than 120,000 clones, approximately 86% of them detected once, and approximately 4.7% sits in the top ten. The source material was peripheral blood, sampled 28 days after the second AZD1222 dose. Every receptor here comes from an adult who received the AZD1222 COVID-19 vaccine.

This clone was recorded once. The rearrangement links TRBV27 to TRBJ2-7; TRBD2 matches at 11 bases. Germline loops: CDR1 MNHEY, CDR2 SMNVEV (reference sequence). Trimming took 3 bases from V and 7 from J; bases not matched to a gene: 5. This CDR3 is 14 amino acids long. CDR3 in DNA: TGTGCCAGCAGTTTTAGCGGGGGGGCAGAAGAGCAGTACTTC. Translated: CASSFSGGAEEQYF.

The CDR3 protein is CASSPGGNTEAFF. The CDR3 DNA follows: TGTGCCAGCTCACCAGGAGGGAACACTGAAGCTTTCTTT. J is TRBJ1-1 and V is TRBV18; no firm D call. This CDR3 is 13 amino acids long. V lost 2 bases and J 1 base, leaving 5 bases between the germline ends. The germline gives CDR1 KGHSH, CDR2 LQKENI.

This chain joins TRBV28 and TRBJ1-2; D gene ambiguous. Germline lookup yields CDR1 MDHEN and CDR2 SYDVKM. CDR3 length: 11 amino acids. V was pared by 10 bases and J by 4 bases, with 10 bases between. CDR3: CAIGRPYGYTF. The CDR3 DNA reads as TGTGCCATCGGACGGCCCTATGGCTACACCTTC.

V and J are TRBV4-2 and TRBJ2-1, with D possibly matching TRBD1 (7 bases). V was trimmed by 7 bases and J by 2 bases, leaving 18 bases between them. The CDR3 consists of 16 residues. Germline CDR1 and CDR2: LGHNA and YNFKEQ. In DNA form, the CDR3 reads TGTGCCAGCAACTTGGAGGAGGGGGCGACCTACAATGAGCAGTTCTTC. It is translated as CASNLEEGATYNEQFF.

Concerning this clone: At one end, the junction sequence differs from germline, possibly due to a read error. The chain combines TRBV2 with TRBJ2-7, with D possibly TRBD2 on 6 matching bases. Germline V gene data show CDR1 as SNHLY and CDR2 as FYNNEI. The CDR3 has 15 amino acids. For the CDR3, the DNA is TGTGCCAGCAGCGAAGGGGCGGGGTTCTCCTACGAGCAGTACTTC. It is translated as CASSEGAGFSYEQYF.

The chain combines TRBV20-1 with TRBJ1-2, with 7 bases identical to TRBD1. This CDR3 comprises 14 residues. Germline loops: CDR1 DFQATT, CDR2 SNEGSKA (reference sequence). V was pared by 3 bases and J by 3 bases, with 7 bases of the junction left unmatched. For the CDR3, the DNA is TGCAGTGCTAGTGACAGGGAAGGGTACTATGGCTACACCTTC. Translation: CSASDREGYYGYTF.

The CDR3 is CASSLVQPQETQYF. DNA for the CDR3: TGCGCCAGCAGCTTGGTTCAGCCCCAAGAGACCCAGTACTTC. The gene calls are TRBV5-1 and TRBJ2-5; D unclear. Trimming shortened V by 0 bases and J by 1 base, and 7 bases separated the two germline ends. The CDR3 is 14 residues long. Germline CDR1 and CDR2: SGHRS and YFSETQ.

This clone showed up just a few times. CDR3 in DNA: TGTGCCAGCAGCTTTAACAGGGGTAACTATGGCTACACCTTC. This sequence encodes CASSFNRGNYGYTF. The chain employs TRBV7-2 and TRBJ1-2; 7 positions match TRBD1. J was trimmed by 1 base and V by 3 bases; bases with no gene match: 2. Germline-derived CDR1 and CDR2 are SGHTA and FQGNSA. This CDR3 spans 14 amino acids. The full variable domain, in which reference TRBV7-2 and TRBJ1-2 provide the parts outside the CDR3, is GAGVSQSPSNKVTEKGKDVELRCDPISGHTALYWYRQSLGQGLEFLIYFQGNSAPDKSGLPSDRFSAERTGGSVSTLTIQRTQQEDSAVYLCASSFNRGNYGYTFGSGTRLTVV.

CDR3 sequence (DNA): TGTGCCAGCAGTGACCAGCTGGGACAGCCACTCTATGGCTACACCTTC. Translating it yields CASSDQLGQPLYGYTF. The chain has TRBV25-1 and TRBJ1-2; 7 positions match TRBD1. Germline V gene lookup returns CDR1 MGHDK and CDR2 SYGVNS. This CDR3 is built from 16 residues. J lost 4 bases, V lost 3 bases, and 11 bases had no gene match.

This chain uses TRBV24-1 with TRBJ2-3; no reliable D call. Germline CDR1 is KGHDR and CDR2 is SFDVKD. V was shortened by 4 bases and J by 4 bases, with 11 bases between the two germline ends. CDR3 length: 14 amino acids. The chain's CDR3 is CATSEATHPDTQYF. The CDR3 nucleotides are TGTGCCACCAGTGAGGCTACCCATCCAGATACGCAGTATTTT.

The CDR3, as DNA: TGTGCCAGCAGCCAAGAGGCGGGCCCGAAGGGGACCCAGTACTTC. Encoded protein: CASSQEAGPKGTQYF. The rearrangement joins TRBV3-1 (or the pseudogene TRBV3-2) to TRBJ2-5, with D perhaps matching TRBD2 (5 bases). The germline V gene encodes CDR1 LGHDT and CDR2 YNNKEL (reference sequence). The CDR3 runs 15 residues. Trimming removed 0 bases from V and 7 bases from J, with 15 bases in between.

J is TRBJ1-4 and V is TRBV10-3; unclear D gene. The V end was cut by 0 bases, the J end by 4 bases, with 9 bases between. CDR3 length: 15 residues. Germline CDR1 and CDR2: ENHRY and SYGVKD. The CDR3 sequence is CAISESGSLNEKLFF. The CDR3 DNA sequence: TGTGCCATCAGTGAGTCGGGTTCTCTTAATGAAAAACTGTTTTTT.

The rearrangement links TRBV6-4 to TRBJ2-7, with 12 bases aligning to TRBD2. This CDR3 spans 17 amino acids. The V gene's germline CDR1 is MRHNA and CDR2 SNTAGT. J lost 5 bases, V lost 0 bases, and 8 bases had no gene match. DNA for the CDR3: TGTGCCAGCAGTGACTCGAGGGTCACTAGCGGGAGGCACGAGCAGTACTTC. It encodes CASSDSRVTSGRHEQYF.

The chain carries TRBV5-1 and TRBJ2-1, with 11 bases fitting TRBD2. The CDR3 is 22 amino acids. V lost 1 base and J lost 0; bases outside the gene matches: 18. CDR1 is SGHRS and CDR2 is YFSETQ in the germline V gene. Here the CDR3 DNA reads TGCGCCAGCAGCTTGAAGCTAGCGGGGGGCTCCACCACCCTCAGCTCCTACAATGAGCAGTTCTTC. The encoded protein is CASSLKLAGGSTTLSSYNEQFF.